This TCR beta chain was obtained from a study of molecular identifiers for immune sequencing clone quantification. Overall study: In replicates, RNA from roughly 21,000 or 96,000 naive CD8 cells was divided five ways and four parts were sequenced. Study-wide findings and caveats: Clones that exceeded 20 RNA copies held over 99% of effector molecules, yet under 1% in naive cells.

On this clonotype: Its antigen is still unknown. The junction departs from the called germline gene at one end, perhaps through a read error.

Listed TCR primers, together with previously described methods, were used for the bulk TCR libraries. TCRdb analysed the PCR reads with MiXCR anew, one entry per CDR3 protein. The table lists 8,800 or so distinct CDR3 sequences, 30% to 40% of them singletons. The clonotype comes from a human donor in good health. Some libraries in this study had Jurkat cell RNA spiked in. The sample taken for sequencing was naive CD8+ T cells from blood, with Jurkat cell RNA spiked in. As for subset: FACS-sorted CD8+CD4-CCR7+CD45RA+ naive T cells.

The CDR3 nucleotides are TGCTGCGTAGCCGGGACTAGCGGGATTTACGAGCAGTACTTC. Amino acid sequence: CCVAGTSGIYEQYF. The chain joins TRBV29-1 to TRBJ2-7; 13 nucleotides align to TRBD2. This CDR3 is built from 14 residues. Germline V gene sequence: CDR1 SQVTM, CDR2 ANQGSEA.